Shown below are 21 T cell receptor beta chains from a single sample sequenced in a study of T cell repertoires in aging, cancer and after chemotherapy. Rearranged V-D-J TRB sequences were amplified with a mixed TRB-A/B primer pool. TCRdb fed the multiplex PCR reads into MiXCR, producing one record per CDR3 protein. The sample records approximately 6,400 distinct CDR3 sequences, around 36% being singletons. The template was genomic DNA from peripheral blood, not RNA. Input material: blood. These receptors were obtained from a human donor in good health.

The CDR3 reads CAISPLGTSGNNEQFF. CDR3 coding DNA: TGTGCCATCAGTCCCCTCGGGACTAGCGGTAACAATGAGCAGTTCTTC. The chain recombines TRBV10-3 with TRBJ2-1; 11 positions match TRBD2. Germline V gene data show CDR1 as ENHRY and CDR2 as SYGVKD. Trimming took 5 bases from V and 5 from J; bases not matched to a gene: 8. CDR3 length: 16 amino acids.

This clonotype was counted only a few times. V gene TRBV19 combines with J gene TRBJ2-1; D is possibly TRBD1 (6 bases). The germline gives CDR1 LNHDA, CDR2 SQIVND (reference sequence). The V end lost 3 bases, the J end lost 3 bases, and 12 bases lay between the germline ends. This CDR3 has 15 amino acids. CDR3 DNA sequence: TGTGCCAGTAGTATGGGCAGGGGCCACTACAATGAGCAGTTCTTC. This codes for CASSMGRGHYNEQFF.

CDR3 loop: CASSLGSGTGELFF. The CDR3 nucleotides are TGTGCCAGCAGTTTAGGGTCGGGCACCGGGGAGCTGTTTTTT. The chain combines TRBV12-3 or TRBV12-4 with TRBJ2-2; D gene ambiguous. CDR3 length: 14 amino acids. V was pared by 1 base and J by 4 bases, with 7 bases between.

This clonotype was detected only a few times. The rearrangement links TRBV19 to TRBJ1-2, with TRBD1 identical over 7 bases. J was trimmed by 0 bases and V by 3 bases; bases with no gene match: 4. The CDR3 extends over 15 amino acids. Germline V CDR1 and CDR2: LNHDA, SQIVND (reference sequence). The CDR3: CASSMGQIANYGYTF. CDR3 sequence (DNA): TGTGCCAGTAGTATGGGACAGATAGCTAACTATGGCTACACCTTC.

The V and J genes are TRBV7-6 and TRBJ1-2, with D possibly TRBD1 on 6 matching bases. Germline CDR1 is SGHVS and CDR2 is FNYEAQ. Deletions cut 0 bases from V and 1 base from J, with 15 bases between. The CDR3 totals 17 residues. The CDR3 reads CASSLASATGGNYGYTF. CDR3 sequence (DNA): TGTGCCAGCAGCTTAGCTTCCGCGACAGGTGGTAACTATGGCTACACCTTC.

The rearrangement uses TRBV10-3 and TRBJ2-1, with 9 bases lining up with TRBD2. Germline CDR1 reads ENHRY; CDR2 reads SYGVKD. V lost 6 bases to trimming and J lost 6 bases; unmatched junction nucleotides: 6. There are 14 residues in the CDR3. The CDR3 sequence is CAISVAGAPNEQFF. The CDR3 DNA reads as TGTGCCATCAGCGTAGCGGGAGCCCCCAATGAGCAGTTCTTC.

CDR3 coding DNA: TGTGCCTGGAGACAGGGGGCCAATGAGCAGTTCTTC. It specifies CAWRQGANEQFF. This rearrangement joins TRBV30 to TRBJ2-1; TRBD1 agrees at 9 bases. Germline loops: CDR1 GTSNPN, CDR2 SVGIG (reference sequence). The V segment lost 3 bases and the J segment 6 bases; nucleotides outside the gene matches: 0. The CDR3 covers 12 residues.

The V gene is TRBV20-1, the J gene TRBJ1-1; D gene uncertain. The length of the CDR3 is 13 residues. Trimming took 1 base from V and 7 from J, leaving 13 bases between them. Germline V gene data show CDR1 as DFQATT and CDR2 as SNEGSKA (reference sequence). The CDR3 loop reads CSARVDGMGEAFF. CDR3 DNA sequence: TGCAGTGCTAGAGTAGATGGGATGGGTGAAGCTTTCTTT.

This clonotype was counted once. The chain links TRBV18 to TRBJ2-5; 8 bases match TRBD2. This CDR3 comprises 13 residues. Trimming at V came to 6 bases and at J to 5 bases, leaving 5 bases not matched to a gene. Germline V CDR1 and CDR2: KGHSH, LQKENI. This chain's CDR3 is CASSQTSVETQYF. CDR3 nucleotide sequence: TGTGCCAGCTCTCAGACTAGCGTGGAGACCCAGTACTTC.

This clonotype is termed large. The chain couples TRBV5-4 to TRBJ2-7; weak D call: TRBD1 (5 bases). Trimming stripped 4 bases from V and 5 bases from J, with 13 bases between. The CDR3 runs to 13 residues. Germline V gene sequence: CDR1 SGHNT, CDR2 YYREEE (reference sequence). The CDR3 reads CASSPATGDEQYV. The CDR3 DNA reads as TGTGCCAGCAGCCCAGCAACAGGTGACGAGCAGTACGTC.

This chain connects TRBV10-3 to TRBJ2-1, with 11 bases fitting TRBD1. CDR3 size: 14 residues. The J segment lost 5 bases and the V segment lost 4 bases, leaving 1 base of the junction unmatched. Germline CDR1 ENHRY, CDR2 SYGVKD. The CDR3 loop reads CAISGTGGNNEQFF. Here the CDR3 DNA reads TGTGCCATCAGTGGGACAGGGGGCAACAATGAGCAGTTCTTC.

This clonotype was counted only a few times. The chain combines TRBV19 with TRBJ1-4; the match to TRBD1 covers 11 bases. The ends lost 9 bases at V and 8 bases at J; junction bases unmatched: 11. Per germline, CDR1 LNHDA and CDR2 SQIVND (reference sequence). The CDR3 consists of 15 residues. CDR3 coding DNA: TGTGCCAGCTGCGGCCGGGGACAGGGGGGAGAAAAACTGTTTTTT. Its translation: CASCGRGQGGEKLFF.

The V call is TRBV6-5, the J call TRBJ2-7; 10 bases align to TRBD2. From germline, CDR1 is MNHEY and CDR2 SVGAGI. There are 14 residues in the CDR3. V was pared by 6 bases and J by 0 bases, with 2 bases of the junction left unmatched. The CDR3 sequence: CASRASGSSYEQYF. The CDR3, as DNA: TGTGCCAGCAGGGCTAGCGGGAGCTCCTACGAGCAGTACTTC.

This clonotype is classed as medium-sized. The junction departs from germline at one end; a sequencing error may be responsible. The chain employs TRBV29-1 and TRBJ2-7; no reliable D call. This CDR3 comprises 11 residues. Germline values: CDR1 SQVTM, CDR2 ANQGSEA. This CDR3 is CSAEWNYEQYF. CDR3 bases: TGCAGCGCTGAATGGAACTACGAGCAGTACTTC.

The J gene is TRBJ2-1, the V gene TRBV19, with D perhaps assigned TRBD1 or TRBD2 (5 bases each). From germline, CDR1 is LNHDA and CDR2 SQIVND (reference sequence). This CDR3 has 15 residues. V was cut by 7 bases and J by 7 bases, with 20 bases left in between. CDR3: CASTSGTTAMNEQFF. The DNA of the CDR3 is TGTGCCAGTACGTCCGGGACCACAGCTATGAATGAGCAGTTCTTC.

This clonotype was seen only a few times. J is TRBJ1-1 and V is TRBV6-5, with D maybe TRBD1 (6 bases). V gave up 5 bases and J gave up 8 bases, with 15 bases separating them. The CDR3 consists of 13 residues. Germline loops: CDR1 MNHEY, CDR2 SVGAGI. As DNA, the CDR3 is TGTGCCAGCAGTCCCAGGGGCCAGGGGGAAGCTTTCTTT. Its translation is CASSPRGQGEAFF.

This clonotype occurred a few times. This chain uses TRBV6-5 with TRBJ2-5; D not certain. The V end was cut by 1 base, the J end by 4 bases, with 10 bases between. The CDR3 runs to 14 residues. CDR1 and CDR2 from the germline V gene are MNHEY and SVGAGI. CDR3 loop: CASSYFPGRETQYF. The CDR3 DNA sequence: TGTGCCAGCAGTTACTTCCCTGGGCGAGAGACCCAGTACTTC.

This rearrangement joins TRBV12-3 or TRBV12-4 to TRBJ1-2, with 8 bases aligning to TRBD1. This CDR3 contains 15 residues. With 5 bases clipped from V and 7 bases from J, the junction kept 12 bases outside the gene matches. CDR3 nucleotides: TGTGCCAGCAGTGAACTCGGTACAGGGGGAGGTGGCTACACCTTC. Its translation: CASSELGTGGGGYTF.

This sequence joins TRBV19 and TRBJ1-6; D is perhaps TRBD1 (6 bases). Germline assignment: CDR1 LNHDA and CDR2 SQIVND (reference sequence). V was cut by 5 bases and J by 7 bases, with 18 bases left in between. This CDR3 is 16 amino acids long. Here the CDR3 reads CASSVSYRVWNSPLHF. DNA for the CDR3: TGTGCCAGTAGTGTATCTTACAGGGTCTGGAATTCACCCCTCCACTTT.

Within the sample, this clonotype is medium-sized. The gene calls are TRBV30 and TRBJ1-4, with TRBD1 matching over 10 bases. The germline CDR1 and CDR2 sequences are GTSNPN and SVGIG (reference sequence). J gave up 2 bases and V 5 bases, and 5 bases lay outside the gene matches. The CDR3 runs to 15 residues. The chain's CDR3 is CAWGQGVTTNEKLFF. The DNA for the CDR3 is TGTGCCTGGGGACAGGGGGTAACGACTAATGAAAAACTGTTTTTT.

There are a few counts of this clonotype. This sequence joins TRBV5-3 and TRBJ1-2; D remains ambiguous. TRBV5-3 is recorded as an ORF, its role being uncertain. With 4 bases removed from V and 3 bases from J, the gap between germline ends came to 19 bases. There are 16 residues in the CDR3. The CDR3 is CARSANRVPGDYGYTF. CDR3 sequence (DNA): TGTGCCAGAAGCGCAAACCGGGTCCCCGGAGACTATGGCTACACCTTC.